This T cell receptor (beta chain) was sequenced during a study of cytomegalovirus exposure and HLA in healthy donors. Study observations and caveats: Equally common other TCR beta chains were less clonally expanded than HLA-associated ones, a later analysis found. Reportedly, diagnosis of cytomegalovirus status by the classifier showed high specificity and sensitivity. Per a later analysis, under 20,000 TCR beta sequences showed association with HLA alleles at 0.05 false discovery rate.

At collection, donors were nominally healthy, but unrecorded immune exposures were probable. The study ran its PCR with 60 Vbeta and 13 Jbeta primers. This table comes from immunoSEQ multiplex PCR, and its TCRdb copy is limited to in-frame clones, with some not included. Of 110,000 or so clones listed, approximately 79% are singletons. Only a few counts were recorded for this clone. The target antigen is unknown. The CDR3 loop spans 16 amino acids. Germline-derived CDR1 and CDR2 are MNHEY and SVGAGI. The junction had 10 bases not matched to a gene; V was cut back by 4 bases and J by 2 bases. This sequence joins TRBV6-5 and TRBJ1-1; the match to TRBD1 covers 7 bases. The receptor was isolated from a man aged 30 to 39 in good health and CMV-seropositive. Input material: PBMCs. DNA for the CDR3: TGTGCCAGCAGTTCCAGGGACAGCCGGCGCAACACTGAAGCTTTCTTT. Translating it yields CASSSRDSRRNTEAFF.